This is a list of T cell receptor beta chains from one sample in a study of cytomegalovirus exposure and HLA in healthy donors. Generated by immunoSEQ multiplex PCR, the TCRdb table keeps only in-frame clones and is missing some. The table has 150,000 to 200,000 clones, roughly 76% seen once. The sequenced sample was PBMCs. The origin of the receptors is a human donor in good health. CDR3s include the opening cysteine and the closing phenylalanine or tryptophan. Size is omitted from some rows. Given values are once, few, many or a class for expanded clones.

cdr3_aa,clone_size,j_call,v_call
CASSSSGTGNEAFF,NA,TRBJ1-1,TRBV9
CASSPGQSGDLAYGYTF,few,TRBJ1-2,TRBV5-1
CASSHSKSGYEKLFF,NA,TRBJ1-4,TRBV4-3
CASTPGQGYTEAFF,NA,TRBJ1-1,TRBV19
CASRSGQGAEAFF,NA,TRBJ1-1,TRBV6-6
CSVVGTGTDTQYF,NA,TRBJ2-3,TRBV29-1
CASSMSDRVSPLHF,NA,TRBJ1-6,TRBV19
CASSQDRAGGATHYNEQFF,few,TRBJ2-1,TRBV4-1
CASSGGRNEQFF,NA,TRBJ2-1,TRBV5-4
CASSQDPGSTGELFF,NA,TRBJ2-2,TRBV4-3
CASSERRANYGYTF,NA,TRBJ1-2,TRBV6-1
CTSSPSFGTSGGNPYEQYF,once,TRBJ2-7,TRBV1
CASSPPTSHEQYF,NA,TRBJ2-7,TRBV18
CASSYRDTANTGELFF,once,TRBJ2-2,TRBV11-3
CASSSGAGGQGQETQYF,NA,TRBJ2-5,TRBV5-1
CASSFYRTSGGGKETQYF,NA,TRBJ2-5,TRBV27
CASSPTSTTGTPFF,few,TRBJ1-1,TRBV7-9
CASSFSLSGHQPQHF,NA,TRBJ1-5,TRBV28
CASSLRGQGLVVSQPQHF,NA,TRBJ1-5,TRBV7-8
CASSETRVLGGGELFF,NA,TRBJ2-2,TRBV6-1
CASSSTGGQETQYF,NA,TRBJ2-5,TRBV5-5
CASSPGQATYQNTIYF,NA,TRBJ1-3,TRBV5-1
CASSFIATGLGSPLHF,once,TRBJ1-6,TRBV27
CASSVGMDRVHEQYF,NA,TRBJ2-7,TRBV9
CASSLGERDYGYTF,NA,TRBJ1-2,TRBV7-9
CASSQDRSTDTQYF,NA,TRBJ2-3,TRBV11-2
CASSQRWGTSTEAFF,few,TRBJ1-1,TRBV6-5
CASSSTGTNTEAFF,few,TRBJ1-1,TRBV25-1
CARSLAAGIAYEQYF,NA,TRBJ2-7,TRBV5-3
CASSKTDRRYTYEQYF,NA,TRBJ2-7,TRBV5-6
CASAGTAAADTQYF,NA,TRBJ2-3,TRBV19
CASSQAGGEGNQPQHF,few,TRBJ1-5,TRBV4-1
CASSQQRLPRRPDTQYF,NA,TRBJ2-3,TRBV11-3
CASSSDRGDQPQHF,NA,TRBJ1-5,TRBV7-9
CASSPNGQGYEQYF,few,TRBJ2-7,TRBV19
CASRMPGQGIAYEQYF,NA,TRBJ2-7,TRBV27
CASSWDRAGIQYF,NA,TRBJ2-4,TRBV5-6